The 3 T cell receptor beta chains given below trace back to one sample, sequenced in a study of cytomegalovirus exposure and HLA in healthy donors. Use of 60 Vbeta and 13 Jbeta primers characterized the PCR. Data came from immunoSEQ multiplex PCR; TCRdb stores just in-frame clones and leaves some out. The table has about 67,000 clones, about 82% seen once; the top ten hold 4% to 5.5%. The sample taken for sequencing was PBMCs. These receptors all come from a woman in her twenties or thirties in good health and CMV-seronegative.

This sequence joins TRBV6-1 and TRBJ1-1; 8 bases are a match to TRBD1. Germline CDR1 reads MNHNS; CDR2 reads SASEGT. The ends lost 4 bases at V and 5 bases at J; junction bases unmatched: 6. The CDR3 sequence is 14 residues long. CDR3 coding DNA: TGTGCCAGCAGTGGGACAGGGTCGAGAACTGAAGCTTTCTTT. It codes for CASSGTGSRTEAFF.

J is TRBJ2-1 and V is TRBV9, with 8 nucleotides matching TRBD2. V lost 4 bases, J lost 5 bases, and 8 bases stayed unmatched. There are 15 residues in the CDR3. Germline loops: CDR1 SGDLS, CDR2 YYNGEE. For the CDR3, the DNA is TGTGCCAGCAGCAAAGAGCGGGGGACTAACAATGAGCAGTTCTTC. Protein product: CASSKERGTNNEQFF. Filled out from reference TRBV9 and TRBJ2-1, the complete variable domain reads DSGVTQTPKHLITATGQRVTLRCSPRSGDLSVYWYQQSLDQGLQFLIQYYNGEERAKGNILERFSAQQFPDLHSELNLSSLELGDSALYFCASSKERGTNNEQFFGPGTRLTVL.

The chain recombines TRBV11-2 with TRBJ1-1, with a tentative D call TRBD1 (5 bases). The CDR3 has 12 amino acids. CDR1 is SGHAT and CDR2 is FQNNGV in the germline V gene. V was cut by 5 bases and J by 13 bases, with 17 bases left in between. CDR3 amino acids: CASSAQGAGGFF. CDR3 DNA: TGTGCCAGCAGCGCGCAAGGGGCGGGAGGTTTCTTT.